One T cell receptor (beta chain) is described in this entry. As yet, its antigen is unknown. This specimen comes from a study of T cell responses to AZD1222 COVID-19 vaccine. Study observations and caveats: Spike-specific TCR breadth and depth grew following two AZD1222 doses. Repertoires were sampled only after the peak T cell response. Mostly white British, mostly female donors; authors suggested clonal diversity may be underestimated. Along spike, vaccine-associated CD4 TCRs were found throughout, with dominance at 160-218 and 743-854.

The ends were cut back, 2 bases at V and 1 base at J, with 5 bases in the middle. Germline CDR1 is SGHAT and CDR2 is FQNNGV. The CDR3 covers 14 residues. Assay: immunoSEQ multiplex PCR; the TCRdb copy retains only in-frame clones and omits some. The data contain over 100,000 clones, 86% of them singletons. V is TRBV11-2 and J is TRBJ2-2; no definite D call. This TCR derives from an adult in good health. The sequences come from peripheral blood, collected on day 0 of AZD1222 vaccination. CDR3: CASSLYGNTGELFF. In DNA form, the CDR3 reads TGTGCCAGCAGCTTATATGGGAACACCGGGGAGCTGTTTTTT. Together with reference TRBV11-2 and TRBJ2-2, the CDR3 gives the full variable domain: EAGVAQSPRYKIIEKRQSVAFWCNPISGHATLYWYQQILGQGPKLLIQFQNNGVVDDSQLPKDRFSAERLKGVDSTLKIQPAKLEDSAVYLCASSLYGNTGELFFGEGSRLTVL.